This is a list of T cell receptor beta chains from one sample in a study of vaccination and CD4 T cells after COVID-19. MiXCR, applied by TCRdb to the PCR reads, yields one record per CDR3 protein. The sample has fewer than 20,000 distinct CDR3 sequences; approximately 40% are singletons. What these receptors recognize is not known. The sequencing here drew on CD4+ T cells from blood, cultured in vitro, taken after SARS-CoV-2 vaccination. The receptor source for this set is a human donor who had recovered from COVID-19. Both conserved end residues are part of each CDR3. D genes are given only for firm matches. Only some rows state a clone size, as once, few, many or a class for expanded clones.

v_gene	j_gene	abundance	d_gene	CDR3nt	CDR3aa
TRBV27	TRBJ1-1	-	TRBD1	TGTGCCAGCAGGATCACAGGGGAAGCAGCTTTCTTT	CASRITGEAAFF
TRBV5-1	TRBJ2-5	-	-	TGCGCCAGCAGCCCTGTAGAACACCGGGGAGAGACCCAGTACTTC	CASSPVEHRGETQYF
TRBV25-1	TRBJ1-4	-	-	TGTGCCAGCAGTGAAGGGATTATAACCGGAGGGAAACTGTTTTTT	CASSEGIITGGKLFF
TRBV6-2/TRBV6-3	TRBJ1-5	-	-	TGTGCCAGCAATACCGGGACGGGGTTCGATCAGCCCCAGCATTTT	CASNTGTGFDQPQHF
TRBV24-1	TRBJ2-5	-	TRBD2	TGTGCCACCAGTGATTCCAATGGGGGGGAGCGGACCCAGTACTTC	CATSDSNGGERTQYF
TRBV20-1	TRBJ2-1	-	TRBD2	TGCAGTGCTGGGGGCGCCGCGGGAGGATACAATGAGCAGTTCTTC	CSAGGAAGGYNEQFF
TRBV7-2	TRBJ2-3	-	-	TGTGCCAGCAGCCTGGAAACGACAGATACGCAGTATTTT	CASSLETTDTQYF
TRBV11-2	TRBJ2-5	once	TRBD2	TGTGCCAGCAGCTTAAGGGCGGGGGGGTTAGGGGAGACCCAGTACTTC	CASSLRAGGLGETQYF
TRBV7-2	TRBJ1-2	-	TRBD1	TGTGCCAGCTCACAAGACAGGGGGGTGAGGCGGGACACCTTC	CASSQDRGVRRDTF
TRBV15	TRBJ2-2	few	TRBD2	TGTGCCACCAGCGATCGGCTGGCGGGAGGTGCATATTGGAAGCTGTTTTTT	CATSDRLAGGAYWKLFF
TRBV28	TRBJ1-2	once	-	TGTGCCAGCAGAACCCGGGGGCTCTCAGTCGGCTATGGCTACACCTTC	CASRTRGLSVGYGYTF
TRBV29-1	TRBJ2-5	few	-	TGCAGCGTTGAAGTCCAGCAAGAGACCCAGTACTTC	CSVEVQQETQYF
TRBV7-8	TRBJ1-1	-	-	TGTGCCAGCAGCTTAGGTGTACGAAACACTGAAGCTTTCTTT	CASSLGVRNTEAFF
TRBV7-2	TRBJ1-5	-	-	TGTGCCAGCAGCTTAGGTCCAGGGTTGGAGCCCCAGCATTTT	CASSLGPGLEPQHF
TRBV7-6	TRBJ2-3	-	TRBD2	TGTGCCAGCAGCCCCGGACTAGCGGGGGCCAGCACAGATACGCAGTATTTT	CASSPGLAGASTDTQYF
TRBV6-2/TRBV6-3	TRBJ2-2	-	-	TGTGCCAGCAGAGATACCGGGGAGATGGGCGGGGAGCTGTTTTTT	CASRDTGEMGGELFF
TRBV24-1	TRBJ2-1	-	-	TGTGCCACCAGTGATTCAAGGGGGAAAAACAATGAGCAGTTCTTC	CATSDSRGKNNEQFF
TRBV6-1	TRBJ1-2	few	-	TGTGCCAGCAGTCTGGGGGGTATCTATGGCTACACCTTC	CASSLGGIYGYTF
TRBV6-1	TRBJ1-5	few	-	TGTGCCAGCACCAAACGGGTCTCTCCTTCAAATCAGCCCCAGCATTTT	CASTKRVSPSNQPQHF
TRBV20-1	TRBJ1-5	few	-	TGCAGTGCTAGACCCGGTACCAATCAGCCCCAGCATTTT	CSARPGTNQPQHF
TRBV27	TRBJ2-7	-	-	TGTGCCAGCAGTCCCCTGCGGGTGGGCCTCGAGCAGTACTTC	CASSPLRVGLEQYF
TRBV7-2	TRBJ2-5	few	-	TGTGCCAGCAGCTTTCAACGGAACCAAGAGACCCAGTACTTC	CASSFQRNQETQYF
TRBV6-1	TRBJ2-7	-	-	TGTGCCAGCAGTGGCGGTTACGAGCAGTACTTC	CASSGGYEQYF
TRBV5-4	TRBJ1-6	-	-	TGTGCCAGCAGCGCGGGGCAGACTCGCGGGGATTCACCCCTCCACTTT	CASSAGQTRGDSPLHF
TRBV19	TRBJ2-5	few	TRBD2	TGTGCCAGTAGTCCCCGAGGGAGGGGAGGTGAGGAGACCCAGTACTTC	CASSPRGRGGEETQYF